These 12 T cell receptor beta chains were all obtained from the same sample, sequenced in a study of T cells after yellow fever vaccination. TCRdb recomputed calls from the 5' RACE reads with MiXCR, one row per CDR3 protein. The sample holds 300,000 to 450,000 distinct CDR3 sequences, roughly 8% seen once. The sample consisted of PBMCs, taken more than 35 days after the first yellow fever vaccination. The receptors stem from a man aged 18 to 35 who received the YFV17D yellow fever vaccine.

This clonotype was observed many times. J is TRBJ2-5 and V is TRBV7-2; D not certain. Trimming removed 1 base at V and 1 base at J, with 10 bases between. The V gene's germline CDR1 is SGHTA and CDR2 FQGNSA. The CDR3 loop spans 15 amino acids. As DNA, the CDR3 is TGTGCCAGCAGCTTAGTTCGTGGCCCCCAAGAGACCCAGTACTTC. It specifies CASSLVRGPQETQYF.

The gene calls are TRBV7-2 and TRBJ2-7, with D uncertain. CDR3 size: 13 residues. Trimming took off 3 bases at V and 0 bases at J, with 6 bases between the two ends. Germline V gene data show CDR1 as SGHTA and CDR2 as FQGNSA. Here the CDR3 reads CASSLSPSYEQYV. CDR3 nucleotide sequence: TGTGCCAGCAGCTTGAGTCCCTCCTACGAGCAGTACGTC.

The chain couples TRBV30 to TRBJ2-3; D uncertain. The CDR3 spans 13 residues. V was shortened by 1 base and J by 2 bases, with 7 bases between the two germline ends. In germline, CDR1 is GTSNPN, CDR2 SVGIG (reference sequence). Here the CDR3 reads CAWSGTTTDTQYF. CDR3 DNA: TGTGCCTGGAGTGGGACCACCACAGATACGCAGTATTTT.

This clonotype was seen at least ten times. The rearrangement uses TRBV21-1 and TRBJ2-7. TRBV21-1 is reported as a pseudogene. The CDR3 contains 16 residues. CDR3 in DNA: TGTGCCAGCAGCAAAGTACGCACAGGGGGCCCCTACGAGCAGTACGTC. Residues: CASSKVRTGGPYEQYV.

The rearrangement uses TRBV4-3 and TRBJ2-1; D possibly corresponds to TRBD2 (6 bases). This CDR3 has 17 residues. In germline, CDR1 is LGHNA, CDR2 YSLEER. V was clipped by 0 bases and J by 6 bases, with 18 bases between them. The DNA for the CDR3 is TGCGCCAGCAGCCAAGATTATCCCCGGAGTAGCGGCAATGAGCAGTTCTTC. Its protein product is CASSQDYPRSSGNEQFF.

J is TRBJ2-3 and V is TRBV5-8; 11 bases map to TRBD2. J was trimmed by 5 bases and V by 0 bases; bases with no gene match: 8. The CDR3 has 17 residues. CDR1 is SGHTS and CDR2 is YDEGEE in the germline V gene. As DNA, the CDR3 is TGTGCCAGCAGCTTGGTAGGGACTAGCGGTCCCCGAGATACGCAGTATTTT. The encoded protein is CASSLVGTSGPRDTQYF.

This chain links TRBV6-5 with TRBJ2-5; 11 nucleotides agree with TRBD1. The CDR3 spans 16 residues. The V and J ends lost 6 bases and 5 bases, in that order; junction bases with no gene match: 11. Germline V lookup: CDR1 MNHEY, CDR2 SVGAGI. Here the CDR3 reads CASSKGGTGGRETQYF. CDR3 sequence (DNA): TGTGCCAGCAGCAAAGGGGGGACAGGGGGTAGGGAGACCCAGTACTTC.

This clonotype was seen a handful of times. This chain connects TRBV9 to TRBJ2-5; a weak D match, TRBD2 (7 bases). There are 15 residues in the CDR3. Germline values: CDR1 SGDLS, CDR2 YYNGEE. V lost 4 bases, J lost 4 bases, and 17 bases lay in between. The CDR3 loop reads CASSTKRGGGETQYF. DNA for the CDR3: TGTGCCAGCAGCACGAAAAGGGGGGGCGGAGAGACCCAGTACTTC.

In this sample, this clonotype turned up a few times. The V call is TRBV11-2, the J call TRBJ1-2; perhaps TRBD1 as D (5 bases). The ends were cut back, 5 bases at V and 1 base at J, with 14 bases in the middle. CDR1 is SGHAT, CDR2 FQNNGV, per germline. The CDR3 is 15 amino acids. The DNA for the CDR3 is TGTGCCAGCAGCGGCGGCGGGGGGGATAACTATGGCTACACCTTC. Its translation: CASSGGGGDNYGYTF.

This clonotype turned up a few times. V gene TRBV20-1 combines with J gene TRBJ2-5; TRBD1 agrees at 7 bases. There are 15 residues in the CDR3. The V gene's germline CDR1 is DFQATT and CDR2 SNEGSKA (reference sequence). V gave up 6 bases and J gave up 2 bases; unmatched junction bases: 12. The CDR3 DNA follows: TGCAGTGCGCCGGACAGGCTCTCCCCACAAGAGACCCAGTACTTC. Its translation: CSAPDRLSPQETQYF.

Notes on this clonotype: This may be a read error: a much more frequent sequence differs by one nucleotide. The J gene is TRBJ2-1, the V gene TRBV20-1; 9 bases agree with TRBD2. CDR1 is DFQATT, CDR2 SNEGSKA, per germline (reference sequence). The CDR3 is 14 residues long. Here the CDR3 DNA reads TGCAGTGCTAGAGATCTAGCGGGGACCAATCAGCAGTTCTTC. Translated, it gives CSARDLAGTNQQFF.

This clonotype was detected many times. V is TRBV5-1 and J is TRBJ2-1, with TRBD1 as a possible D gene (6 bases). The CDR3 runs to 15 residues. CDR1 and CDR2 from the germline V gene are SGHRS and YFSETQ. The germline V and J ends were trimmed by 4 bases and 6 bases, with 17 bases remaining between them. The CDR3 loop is CASSLKQGRSNEQFF. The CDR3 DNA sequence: TGCGCCAGCAGCCTTAAACAGGGAAGGTCCAATGAGCAGTTCTTC.